This TCR beta chain was observed in a study of blood T cell repertoires in COVID-19. Study details: Acute and convalescent COVID-19 samples came from the United States, Italy and Spain. T cells, B-cell-depleted T cells, or PBMCs supplied cDNA or gDNA.

In the original workflow: Estimates of nucleated cell counts were drawn from the amplification of reference gene primers. Repertoires were generated with immunoSEQ multiplex PCR, while TCRdb's copy carries only in-frame clones and drops some. The V and J calls and clone size are taken from that table; D and trimming were inferred from the DNA. The data contain over 90,000 clones, 86% of them singletons. This CDR3 has 15 amino acids. V was trimmed by 3 bases and J by 0 bases, leaving 9 bases between them. Germline V gene data show CDR1 as SEHNR and CDR2 as FQNEAQ (reference sequence). V is TRBV7-9 and J is TRBJ2-4, with a possible D match to TRBD2 (6 bases). This clonotype was obtained from an elderly man with acute or convalescent COVID-19. Sequenced: peripheral blood. The CDR3 DNA follows: TGTGCCAGCAGCTTTCGGGGAGGAGCCAAAAACATTCAGTACTTC. Protein product: CASSFRGGAKNIQYF.